Listed below are T cell receptor beta chains from one sample, sequenced in a study of T cell repertoires and HLA-DP antigens. The protocol was immunoSEQ multiplex PCR, while the TCRdb copy is restricted to in-frame clones and leaves out a portion. This sample has roughly 120,000 clones, with more than 85% found just once. Their antigen targets remain unknown. Material: CD4+ T cells from PBMCs. The receptor source for this set is a woman under 30 in good health and CMV-seronegative. CDR3s include the opening cysteine and the closing phenylalanine or tryptophan. Each record gives: J gene, D gene, clone size, V gene, CDR3 DNA, CDR3 protein. The D gene is left open where the match is weak. Some rows mark clone size as missing; the rest say once, few, many or name a class of expanded clone.

j_call: TRBJ1-6; d_call: NA; clone_size: NA; v_call: TRBV9; cdr3_nt: TGTGCCAGCAGCCCCAGGGTTTCGGATAATTCACCCCTCCACTTT; cdr3_aa: CASSPRVSDNSPLHF
j_call: TRBJ2-2; d_call: NA; clone_size: NA; v_call: TRBV6-6; cdr3_nt: TGTGCCAGCAGTTATGCGCTAGCCGCGCACACCGGGGAGCTGTTTTTT; cdr3_aa: CASSYALAAHTGELFF
j_call: TRBJ1-3; d_call: NA; clone_size: NA; v_call: TRBV27; cdr3_nt: TGTGCCACCTCCTGGGGCTCGAGCTCTGGAAACACCATATATTTT; cdr3_aa: CATSWGSSSGNTIYF
j_call: TRBJ2-5; d_call: NA; clone_size: once; v_call: TRBV29-1; cdr3_nt: TGCAGCGTTGCAGGGTCCCTGCTCCAAGAGACCCAGTACTTC; cdr3_aa: CSVAGSLLQETQYF
j_call: TRBJ2-2; d_call: TRBD2; clone_size: NA; v_call: TRBV27; cdr3_nt: TGTGCCAGCAGTTCCTTAACTAGCGGGAGGACCGGGGAGCTGTTTTTT; cdr3_aa: CASSSLTSGRTGELFF
j_call: TRBJ2-1; d_call: TRBD2; clone_size: NA; v_call: TRBV7-2; cdr3_nt: TGTGCCAGCAGCTTGGCAGCGGGGGGCCTCTACAATGAGCAGTTCTTC; cdr3_aa: CASSLAAGGLYNEQFF
j_call: TRBJ2-1; d_call: NA; clone_size: once; v_call: TRBV7-7; cdr3_nt: TGTGCTAGCAGCCGCGGACCAGTGGCGTCCTACAATGAGCAGTTCTTC; cdr3_aa: CASSRGPVASYNEQFF
j_call: TRBJ1-4; d_call: TRBD1; clone_size: NA; v_call: TRBV7-9; cdr3_nt: TGTGCCAGCAGCTTAGCGGGACAGTCTGAAAAACTGTTTTTT; cdr3_aa: CASSLAGQSEKLFF
j_call: TRBJ2-7; d_call: NA; clone_size: NA; v_call: TRBV18; cdr3_nt: TGTGCCAGCTCACCACAGGGAAGTCGCTACGAGCAGTACTTC; cdr3_aa: CASSPQGSRYEQYF
j_call: TRBJ2-5; d_call: NA; clone_size: NA; v_call: TRBV5-1; cdr3_nt: TGCGCCAGCAGTTGGCAGGGGCAAGAGACCCAGTACTTC; cdr3_aa: CASSWQGQETQYF
j_call: TRBJ1-4; d_call: NA; clone_size: NA; v_call: TRBV4-2; cdr3_nt: TGTGCCAGCAGCCAAGTATCGGGGGCAGGTGAAAAACTGTTTTTT; cdr3_aa: CASSQVSGAGEKLFF
j_call: TRBJ1-5; d_call: NA; clone_size: NA; v_call: TRBV5-1; cdr3_nt: TGCGCCAGCAGCTTGGAAGACGGGGGGCCCCAGCATTTT; cdr3_aa: CASSLEDGGPQHF
j_call: TRBJ2-3; d_call: NA; clone_size: once; v_call: TRBV6-1; cdr3_nt: TGTGCCAGCAGTGAATCAGGTATCGATACGCAGTATTTT; cdr3_aa: CASSESGIDTQYF
j_call: TRBJ2-7; d_call: TRBD2; clone_size: NA; v_call: TRBV5-1; cdr3_nt: TGCGCCAGCAGACTCAGCGGGGAGAGCTCCTACGAGCAGTACTTC; cdr3_aa: CASRLSGESSYEQYF
j_call: TRBJ1-2; d_call: TRBD1; clone_size: NA; v_call: TRBV19; cdr3_nt: TGTGCCAGCAGACTATCGACAGGGGCATCTAACTATGGCTACACCTTC; cdr3_aa: CASRLSTGASNYGYTF
j_call: TRBJ1-1; d_call: TRBD1; clone_size: NA; v_call: TRBV28; cdr3_nt: TGTGCCAGCAGTCAGACAGGGGCCCTGGGGACTGAAGCTTTCTTT; cdr3_aa: CASSQTGALGTEAFF
j_call: TRBJ2-5; d_call: NA; clone_size: NA; v_call: TRBV7-9; cdr3_nt: TGTGCCAGCAGCTTAGGGGTCGGGCTAGAGACCCAGTACTTC; cdr3_aa: CASSLGVGLETQYF
j_call: TRBJ2-3; d_call: TRBD2; clone_size: NA; v_call: TRBV6-5; cdr3_nt: TGTGCCAGCAGTCAGACTAGCGGGAGCACAGATACGCAGTATTTT; cdr3_aa: CASSQTSGSTDTQYF
j_call: TRBJ2-3; d_call: NA; clone_size: NA; v_call: TRBV28; cdr3_nt: TGTGCCAGCAGCCAACCCAAGGGACCGTCTTACACAGATACGCAGTATTTT; cdr3_aa: CASSQPKGPSYTDTQYF
j_call: TRBJ2-7; d_call: TRBD1; clone_size: NA; v_call: TRBV15; cdr3_nt: TGTGCCACCAGCAGAGATTCAATCGGACAGGGGACCTACGAGCAGTACTTC; cdr3_aa: CATSRDSIGQGTYEQYF
j_call: TRBJ2-7; d_call: TRBD1; clone_size: NA; v_call: TRBV5-4; cdr3_nt: TGTGCCAGCAGCCTAAGGACAGGGCTTGGGTCCTACGAGCAGTACTTC; cdr3_aa: CASSLRTGLGSYEQYF
j_call: TRBJ1-6; d_call: TRBD1; clone_size: NA; v_call: TRBV7-9; cdr3_nt: TGTGCCAGCAGCTACCCAATGACAGGGCCCCAATACTCACCCCTCCACTTT; cdr3_aa: CASSYPMTGPQYSPLHF
j_call: TRBJ2-5; d_call: TRBD1; clone_size: NA; v_call: TRBV7-9; cdr3_nt: TGTGCCAGCAGCTTGGGACAGCTCCAAGAGACCCAGTACTTC; cdr3_aa: CASSLGQLQETQYF
j_call: TRBJ1-4; d_call: NA; clone_size: NA; v_call: TRBV14; cdr3_nt: TGTGCCAGCAGCCAAAGGGGCGGGGGAAAACTGTTTTTT; cdr3_aa: CASSQRGGGKLFF
j_call: TRBJ2-2; d_call: NA; clone_size: NA; v_call: TRBV9; cdr3_nt: TGTGCCAGCAGCGTAGGCTTAGGATCAGGGTCCCTCACCGGGGAGCTGTTTTTT; cdr3_aa: CASSVGLGSGSLTGELFF
j_call: TRBJ1-2; d_call: NA; clone_size: NA; v_call: TRBV20-1; cdr3_nt: TGCAGTGCTATAGGGAACTATGGCTACACCTTC; cdr3_aa: CSAIGNYGYTF
j_call: TRBJ2-3; d_call: NA; clone_size: NA; v_call: TRBV18; cdr3_nt: TGTGCCAGCTCACCTGATCGCACAGATACGCAGTATTTT; cdr3_aa: CASSPDRTDTQYF
j_call: TRBJ2-1; d_call: NA; clone_size: NA; v_call: TRBV4-1; cdr3_nt: TGCGCCAGCAGCCTGACAGGACTCTACAATGAGCAGTTCTTC; cdr3_aa: CASSLTGLYNEQFF
j_call: TRBJ1-4; d_call: NA; clone_size: NA; v_call: TRBV18; cdr3_nt: TGTGCCAGCTCACCTGAACGGCAGGGGTATGAAAAACTGTTTTTT; cdr3_aa: CASSPERQGYEKLFF
j_call: TRBJ1-2; d_call: NA; clone_size: NA; v_call: TRBV28; cdr3_nt: TGTGCCAGCACCTCGAGGACAGAGTTTCGTACCTACACCTTC; cdr3_aa: CASTSRTEFRTYTF
j_call: TRBJ2-1; d_call: NA; clone_size: NA; v_call: TRBV10-3; cdr3_nt: TGTGCCATCAGTGAGTCGTCCCTAGCGAGCAATGAGCAGTTCTTC; cdr3_aa: CAISESSLASNEQFF
j_call: TRBJ1-4; d_call: NA; clone_size: NA; v_call: TRBV15; cdr3_nt: TGTGCCACCAGCAGAGCGTCGGAAAAACTGTTTTTT; cdr3_aa: CATSRASEKLFF
j_call: TRBJ1-5; d_call: NA; clone_size: once; v_call: TRBV19; cdr3_nt: TGTGCCAGTAGTTCTGACAGAAAGTATCAGCCCCAGCATTTT; cdr3_aa: CASSSDRKYQPQHF
j_call: TRBJ2-1; d_call: NA; clone_size: NA; v_call: TRBV5-1; cdr3_nt: TGCGCCAACAGCTTGGCGCCAAACCACGCTAACAATGAGCAGTTCTTC; cdr3_aa: CANSLAPNHANNEQFF
j_call: TRBJ1-3; d_call: NA; clone_size: NA; v_call: TRBV11-2; cdr3_nt: TGTGCCAGCAGCTTTGGTTCCTCTGGAAACACCATATATTTT; cdr3_aa: CASSFGSSGNTIYF
j_call: TRBJ1-3; d_call: TRBD1; clone_size: NA; v_call: TRBV5-6; cdr3_nt: TGTGCCAGCAGCTCCGGACAGGTGAACACCATATATTTT; cdr3_aa: CASSSGQVNTIYF
j_call: TRBJ2-1; d_call: TRBD2; clone_size: NA; v_call: TRBV18; cdr3_nt: TGTGCCAGCTCACCACTAGCGGGCGGCTACAATGAGCAGTTCTTC; cdr3_aa: CASSPLAGGYNEQFF
j_call: TRBJ2-1; d_call: NA; clone_size: NA; v_call: TRBV4-2; cdr3_nt: TGTGCCAGCAGCCAACAGGGCGGTGAGCAGTTCTTC; cdr3_aa: CASSQQGGEQFF
j_call: TRBJ2-6; d_call: TRBD2; clone_size: NA; v_call: TRBV19; cdr3_nt: TGTGCCAGTAGTCCTCTGGGACTAGACTCTGGGGCCAACGTCCTGACTTTC; cdr3_aa: CASSPLGLDSGANVLTF
j_call: TRBJ2-5; d_call: TRBD1; clone_size: NA; v_call: TRBV6-1; cdr3_nt: TGTGCCAGCAGGAGGGGACAGGGTAGGGAGACCCAGTACTTC; cdr3_aa: CASRRGQGRETQYF
j_call: TRBJ2-7; d_call: TRBD1; clone_size: NA; v_call: TRBV30; cdr3_nt: TGTGCCCATCAACTTCAGACAGGGCACGAGCAGTACTTC; cdr3_aa: CAHQLQTGHEQYF
j_call: TRBJ1-3; d_call: NA; clone_size: NA; v_call: TRBV28; cdr3_nt: TGTGCCAGCAGTTTCCCGGGGGCGGGGGGAAACACCATATATTTT; cdr3_aa: CASSFPGAGGNTIYF
j_call: TRBJ1-2; d_call: NA; clone_size: once; v_call: TRBV4-2; cdr3_nt: TGTGCCAGCAGCCAGGGGTCCGACCTAATTAACTATGGCTACACCTTC; cdr3_aa: CASSQGSDLINYGYTF
j_call: TRBJ2-1; d_call: TRBD2; clone_size: NA; v_call: TRBV6-4; cdr3_nt: TGTGCCAGCAGTGACTCCGCGGGAGGTCACAATGAGCAGTTCTTC; cdr3_aa: CASSDSAGGHNEQFF
j_call: TRBJ1-1; d_call: NA; clone_size: NA; v_call: TRBV6-1; cdr3_nt: TGTGCCAGCAGTGAACACCCGTCGGCTTTCTTT; cdr3_aa: CASSEHPSAFF
j_call: TRBJ2-3; d_call: NA; clone_size: NA; v_call: TRBV6-6; cdr3_nt: TGTGCCAGCAGCAGCCGAGGCCTAGGGCAGTATTTT; cdr3_aa: CASSSRGLGQYF
j_call: TRBJ1-1; d_call: NA; clone_size: NA; v_call: TRBV18; cdr3_nt: TGTGCCAGCTCACCACAGAGACAGTCGATGAACACTGAAGCTTTCTTT; cdr3_aa: CASSPQRQSMNTEAFF
j_call: TRBJ1-1; d_call: NA; clone_size: few; v_call: TRBV30; cdr3_nt: TGTGCCTGGAGTTTACAGGAGGGCACTGAAGCTTTCTTT; cdr3_aa: CAWSLQEGTEAFF
j_call: TRBJ2-3; d_call: NA; clone_size: NA; v_call: TRBV30; cdr3_nt: TGTGCCTGGAGTGTATGGGAGTCCTCTTTCACAGATACGCAGTATTTT; cdr3_aa: CAWSVWESSFTDTQYF
j_call: TRBJ1-1; d_call: NA; clone_size: few; v_call: TRBV4-1; cdr3_nt: TGCGCCAGCAGAGGTAGGATGAACACTGAAGCTTTCTTT; cdr3_aa: CASRGRMNTEAFF
j_call: TRBJ1-4; d_call: NA; clone_size: NA; v_call: TRBV19; cdr3_nt: TGTGCCAGTAGGCTACAGGGTATGAGCGCGGAGGAAGGTGAAAAACTGTTTTTT; cdr3_aa: CASRLQGMSAEEGEKLFF
j_call: TRBJ1-5; d_call: NA; clone_size: NA; v_call: TRBV28; cdr3_nt: TGTGCCAGCAGTTTTGAACAGGGACATCAGCCCCAGCATTTT; cdr3_aa: CASSFEQGHQPQHF
j_call: TRBJ1-3; d_call: NA; clone_size: NA; v_call: TRBV5-1; cdr3_nt: TGCGCCAGCAGCCCAAAACAGGGATACACCATATATTTT; cdr3_aa: CASSPKQGYTIYF
j_call: TRBJ1-3; d_call: TRBD1; clone_size: NA; v_call: TRBV5-4; cdr3_nt: TGTGCCAGCAGCTCGAACAGGGGAACTGGAAACACCATATATTTT; cdr3_aa: CASSSNRGTGNTIYF
j_call: TRBJ2-7; d_call: TRBD1; clone_size: NA; v_call: TRBV6-5; cdr3_nt: TGTGCCAGCAGTTACCGGGACAGTACCTACGAGCAGTACTTC; cdr3_aa: CASSYRDSTYEQYF
j_call: TRBJ1-5; d_call: NA; clone_size: NA; v_call: TRBV5-1; cdr3_nt: TGCGCCAGCAGCGCGACCCCAGGGGTAAGTCAGCCCCAGCATTTT; cdr3_aa: CASSATPGVSQPQHF
j_call: TRBJ1-1; d_call: NA; clone_size: NA; v_call: TRBV29-1; cdr3_nt: TGCAGCGTCAACCGCTTATTGGACACTGAAGCTTTCTTT; cdr3_aa: CSVNRLLDTEAFF
j_call: TRBJ2-1; d_call: NA; clone_size: NA; v_call: TRBV29-1; cdr3_nt: TGCAGCGTTGAGCGCAGGGGATCCTTCAATGAGCAGTTCTTC; cdr3_aa: CSVERRGSFNEQFF
j_call: TRBJ2-2; d_call: NA; clone_size: NA; v_call: TRBV27; cdr3_nt: TGTGCCACCAACAACTTGGGGGGAAACACCGGGGAGCTGTTTTTT; cdr3_aa: CATNNLGGNTGELFF
j_call: TRBJ1-1; d_call: NA; clone_size: NA; v_call: TRBV6-1; cdr3_nt: TGTGCCAGCAGAGGGCAGGCCGGGGGAGGCACTGAAGCTTTCTTT; cdr3_aa: CASRGQAGGGTEAFF